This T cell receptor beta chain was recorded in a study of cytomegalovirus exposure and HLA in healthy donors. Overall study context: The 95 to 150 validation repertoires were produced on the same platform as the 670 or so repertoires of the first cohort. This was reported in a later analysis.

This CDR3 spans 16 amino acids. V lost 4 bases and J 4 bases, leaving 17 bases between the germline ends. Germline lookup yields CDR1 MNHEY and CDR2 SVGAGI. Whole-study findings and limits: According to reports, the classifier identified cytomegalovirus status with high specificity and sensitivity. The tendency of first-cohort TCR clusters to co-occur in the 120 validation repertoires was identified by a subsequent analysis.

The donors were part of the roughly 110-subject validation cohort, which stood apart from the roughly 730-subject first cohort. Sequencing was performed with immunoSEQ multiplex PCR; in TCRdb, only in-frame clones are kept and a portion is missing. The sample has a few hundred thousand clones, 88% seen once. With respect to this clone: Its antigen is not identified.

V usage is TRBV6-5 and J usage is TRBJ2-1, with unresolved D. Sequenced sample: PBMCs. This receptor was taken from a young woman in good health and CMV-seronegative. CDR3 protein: CASSSSTAKFYNEQFF. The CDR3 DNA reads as TGTGCCAGCAGTTCCTCGACTGCGAAGTTTTACAATGAGCAGTTCTTC.